The 30 T cell receptor beta chains listed next were all sequenced from one sample in a study of shared clonotypes between healthy human individuals. Only in-frame clones appear in the TCRdb table, and some are missing; sequencing was by immunoSEQ multiplex PCR. The table includes 560,000 or so clones, 90% to 97% detected once. The naive CD8 population came from CD45RO-negative cells selected for CCR7, without terminally differentiated effector memory CD45RA+ cells. Sequenced sample: naive CD8+ T cells sorted from blood. Source of these receptors: a woman in her 30s in good health.

The chain has TRBV27 and TRBJ2-1, with TRBD2 matching over 15 bases. V was pared by 6 bases and J by 6 bases, with 15 bases of the junction left unmatched. This CDR3 region has 19 residues. CDR1 is MNHEY and CDR2 is SMNVEV in the germline V gene (reference sequence). This CDR3 reads CASSTPGLAGGPVPNEQFF. CDR3 coding DNA: TGTGCCAGCAGCACACCCGGACTAGCGGGAGGGCCCGTCCCCAATGAGCAGTTCTTC.

The genes are TRBV6-5 and TRBJ2-5, with D unclear. The end of the DNA is better explained by TRBJ2-7, so the J call may be wrong. Germline CDR1 reads MNHEY; CDR2 reads SVGAGI. The CDR3 sequence is 11 residues long. The DNA for the CDR3 is TGTGCCAGCAGTTGGTCAGGCGAGCAGTACTTC. The encoded protein is CASSWSGEQYF.

The chain carries TRBV5-4 and TRBJ2-2; tentative D call: TRBD2 (6 bases). There are 16 residues in the CDR3. V lost 6 bases and J lost 11, with 26 bases in between. Germline-derived CDR1 and CDR2 are SGHNT and YYREEE (reference sequence). CDR3 sequence: CASTDERTGRFPELFF. As DNA, the CDR3 is TGTGCCAGCACCGACGAAAGGACGGGGAGGTTCCCCGAGCTGTTTTTT.

The chain has TRBV5-5 and TRBJ2-6; D call uncertain. CDR1 SGHKS and CDR2 YYEKEE come from the germline V gene (reference sequence). The CDR3 sequence is 14 residues long. Between the trimmed V and J ends, which lost 3 bases and 3 bases, there was a span of 7 bases. This chain's CDR3 is CASSWVSGANVLTF. The CDR3 DNA is TGTGCCAGCAGCTGGGTTAGTGGGGCCAACGTCCTGACTTTC.

This sequence joins TRBV7-2 and TRBJ2-7; TRBD2 might be the D (6 bases). V was shortened by 4 bases and J by 6 bases, with 10 bases between the two germline ends. The germline V gene encodes CDR1 SGHTA and CDR2 FQGNSA. The length of the CDR3 is 12 residues. CDR3 loop: CASSSRDFEQYF. CDR3 nucleotides: TGTGCCAGCAGCTCTCGGGACTTCGAGCAGTACTTC.

This chain uses TRBV19 with TRBJ1-1, with no clear D. Per the germline V gene, CDR1 is LNHDA and CDR2 is SQIVND (reference sequence). The CDR3 contains 15 residues. The V end lost 1 base, the J end lost 0 bases, and 9 bases lay between the germline ends. The CDR3 reads CASSIVPYLNTEAFF. As DNA, the CDR3 is TGTGCCAGTAGTATAGTCCCATACTTGAACACTGAAGCTTTCTTT.

The chain combines TRBV27 with TRBJ2-7; TRBD2 agrees at 8 bases. In germline, CDR1 is MNHEY, CDR2 SMNVEV (reference sequence). Trimming at V came to 2 bases and at J to 3 bases, leaving 6 bases not matched to a gene. The CDR3 covers 15 residues. The CDR3 DNA follows: TGTGCCAGCAGTTTAGGGGCTAGCGGGTTCTACGAGCAGTACTTC. Translating gives CASSLGASGFYEQYF.

This clone has a handful of counts. The CDR3 sequence is CASSGRSRGYGYTF. As DNA, the CDR3 is TGTGCCAGTAGTGGACGTAGCAGGGGTTATGGCTACACCTTC. The chain has TRBV19 and TRBJ1-2; D possibly corresponds to TRBD1 (6 bases). The CDR3 has 14 amino acids. Germline values: CDR1 LNHDA, CDR2 SQIVND (reference sequence). Trimming shortened V by 5 bases and J by 5 bases, and 15 bases separated the two germline ends.

V gene TRBV2 combines with J gene TRBJ2-7; no clear D. V shed 3 bases and J shed 3 bases, with 12 bases lying between them. Per germline, CDR1 SNHLY and CDR2 FYNNEI. This CDR3 is built from 14 residues. The CDR3 sequence: CASSDWVRNYEQYF. The CDR3 DNA follows: TGTGCCAGCAGTGATTGGGTGAGGAACTACGAGCAGTACTTC.

V gene TRBV9 combines with J gene TRBJ2-3; 12 positions agree with TRBD2. In germline, CDR1 is SGDLS, CDR2 YYNGEE. V shed 3 bases and J 6 bases; nucleotides not matched to a gene: 5. The CDR3 is 15 residues long. The CDR3 DNA reads as TGTGCCAGCAGCGCCCGGACTAGCGGGACCGATACGCAGTATTTT. Translation gives CASSARTSGTDTQYF.

This chain connects TRBV7-9 to TRBJ2-3; TRBD2 matches 15 bases. The CDR3 contains 16 residues. With V trimmed by 7 bases and J by 5 bases, 7 bases remained unmatched. Germline-derived CDR1 and CDR2 are SEHNR and FQNEAQ (reference sequence). The CDR3 sequence is CASTPWGLAGGDTQYF. CDR3 bases: TGTGCCAGCACTCCATGGGGACTAGCGGGGGGAGATACGCAGTATTTT.

This clone was counted a single time. This chain links TRBV2 with TRBJ2-7; D is unclear. Trimming removed 0 bases from V and 5 bases from J, with 11 bases in between. Germline CDR1 and CDR2: SNHLY and FYNNEI. This CDR3 is 14 amino acids long. The CDR3 DNA reads as TGTGCCAGCAGTGAAGCATCTTCGGTAGACGAGCAGTACTTC. Amino acid sequence: CASSEASSVDEQYF.

This chain joins TRBV2 and TRBJ1-6, with TRBD1 matching 7 bases. Trimming cost V 6 bases and J 9 bases; bases outside gene matches: 14. Per germline, CDR1 SNHLY and CDR2 FYNNEI. The CDR3 sequence is 16 residues long. CDR3 sequence reads: CASRPGTAPIGSPLHF. The CDR3, as DNA: TGTGCCAGCAGGCCCGGGACAGCTCCTATAGGTTCACCCCTCCACTTT. Looking up the rest from reference TRBV2 and TRBJ1-6 gives the full variable domain: EPEVTQTPSHQVTQMGQEVILRCVPISNHLYFYWYRQILGQKVEFLVSFYNNEISEKSEIFDDQFSVERPDGSNFTLKIRSTKLEDSAMYFCASRPGTAPIGSPLHFGNGTRLTVT.

This chain uses TRBV7-9 with TRBJ2-7, with D unclear. The CDR3 runs to 14 residues. Trimming left V 2 bases short and J 7 bases short, with 15 bases between. CDR1 SEHNR and CDR2 FQNEAQ come from the germline V gene (reference sequence). The CDR3 is CASSLSRSTEEQYF. The CDR3 region has the DNA TGTGCCAGCAGCTTATCCAGGAGTACGGAGGAGCAGTACTTC.

The chain uses TRBV2 and TRBJ1-1; possibly TRBD1 for D (5 bases). The germline V and J ends were trimmed by 1 base and 0 bases, with 9 bases remaining between them. The CDR3 runs to 15 residues. From germline, CDR1 is SNHLY and CDR2 FYNNEI. CDR3 protein: CASSEDSGVNTEAFF. CDR3 DNA sequence: TGTGCCAGCAGTGAAGATTCGGGGGTGAACACTGAAGCTTTCTTT.

The chain uses TRBV27 and TRBJ1-1; 7 nucleotides match TRBD1. V lost 8 bases and J lost 3; bases outside the gene matches: 9. This CDR3 has 14 amino acids. CDR1 MNHEY and CDR2 SMNVEV come from the germline V gene (reference sequence). The CDR3 nucleotides read TGTGCCAGCGGGAACAGGGGTAGCGACACTGAAGCTTTCTTT. Amino acid sequence: CASGNRGSDTEAFF.

The chain employs TRBV6-5 and TRBJ2-7; 10 nucleotides agree with TRBD1. Unmatched junction bases numbered 5, after V lost 3 bases and J lost 6 bases. Looked up from germline, CDR1 is MNHEY and CDR2 is SVGAGI. There are 14 residues in the CDR3. CDR3 protein: CASSYGQGDAEQYF. CDR3 nucleotides: TGTGCCAGCAGTTATGGACAGGGGGACGCCGAGCAGTACTTC.

This clone was seen once. In DNA, the CDR3 is TGTGCCAGCAGTTCCACCGGGACAGGGGATTTCCAGGAGACCCAGTACTTC. This sequence encodes CASSSTGTGDFQETQYF. V gene TRBV28 combines with J gene TRBJ2-5; 10 positions agree with TRBD1. CDR1 is MDHEN, CDR2 SYDVKM, per germline. The V segment lost 4 bases and the J segment 5 bases; nucleotides outside the gene matches: 13. CDR3 length: 17 amino acids.

This clone was detected a few times. The CDR3 region has the DNA TGTGCCAGCAGCTTAGTTGGGGCCGACGTGACCTTC. Its translation: CASSLVGADVTF. This chain uses TRBV7-8 with TRBJ1-2, with D maybe TRBD1 (5 bases). The V and J ends lost 1 base and 14 bases respectively, with 14 bases between them. CDR1 is SGHVS, CDR2 FQNEAQ, per germline. The CDR3 contains 12 residues.

V usage is TRBV28 and J usage is TRBJ1-2; D gene unclear. Trimming took 5 bases from V and 5 from J, leaving 9 bases between them. This CDR3 contains 12 residues. Germline CDR1 and CDR2: MDHEN and SYDVKM. The CDR3 is CASSTFGYGYTF. Here the CDR3 DNA reads TGTGCCAGCAGTACTTTTGGGTATGGCTACACCTTC.

The DNA of the CDR3 is TGTGCCAGTAGTATCTCCGAAGCCAATCAGCCCCAGCATTTT. It encodes CASSISEANQPQHF. The V call is TRBV19, the J call TRBJ1-5, with D hard to call. The length of the CDR3 is 14 residues. Deletions cut 3 bases from V and 3 bases from J, with 9 bases between. Germline CDR1 LNHDA, CDR2 SQIVND (reference sequence).

The chain links TRBV5-8 to TRBJ2-7; 7 nucleotides match TRBD2. The CDR3 loop spans 18 amino acids. Germline values: CDR1 SGHTS, CDR2 YDEGEE. J lost 6 bases, V lost 0 bases, and 18 bases had no gene match. The CDR3 sequence: CASSLAGASGLLRAEQYF. The CDR3 DNA reads TGTGCCAGCAGCTTGGCCGGAGCTAGCGGACTCCTCCGGGCCGAGCAGTACTTC.

The rearrangement joins TRBV11-1 to TRBJ2-7; TRBD2 matches at 7 bases. The CDR3 is 14 amino acids. The germline gives CDR1 SGHAT, CDR2 FQDESV (reference sequence). V trimming: 1 base; J trimming: 11 bases; junction bases outside the gene matches: 11. CDR3 nucleotide sequence: TGTGCCAGCAGCTTAGGGTCCGGCAGCGGGATGGAGTACTTC. It translates to CASSLGSGSGMEYF.

The CDR3 coding sequence is TGTGCCAGCAGTCCGCGCCTTGCTTGGGGTGTTAATGAAAAACTGTTTTTT. It yields the protein CASSPRLAWGVNEKLFF. This chain links TRBV28 with TRBJ1-4, with D unclear. The CDR3 extends over 17 amino acids. The V end lost 5 bases, the J end lost 4 bases, and 20 bases lay between the germline ends. Per germline, CDR1 MDHEN and CDR2 SYDVKM.

This chain uses TRBV10-2 with TRBJ2-5; D not resolved. The V and J ends lost 8 bases and 1 base respectively, with 11 bases between them. Germline-derived CDR1 and CDR2 are WSHSY and SAAADI. This CDR3 spans 13 amino acids. CDR3 loop: CASRGEAQETQYF. CDR3 sequence (DNA): TGCGCCAGCCGCGGTGAAGCCCAAGAGACCCAGTACTTC.

The chain uses TRBV7-9 and TRBJ1-2; no clear D. The CDR3 extends over 17 amino acids. The germline V gene encodes CDR1 SEHNR and CDR2 FQNEAQ (reference sequence). Trimming took off 5 bases at V and 8 bases at J, with 27 bases between the two ends. This CDR3 is CASSHSEPQLVGNGYTF. The DNA of the CDR3 is TGTGCCAGCAGCCACTCCGAACCCCAGCTAGTGGGGAACGGCTACACCTTC.

This rearrangement joins TRBV9 to TRBJ1-3; no clear D. V dropped 0 bases and J dropped 2 bases, with 12 bases sitting between them. CDR3 length equals 16 residues. Germline CDR1 and CDR2: SGDLS and YYNGEE. This CDR3 reads CASSVGREVTGNTIYF. For the CDR3, the DNA is TGTGCCAGCAGCGTAGGAAGGGAGGTAACTGGAAACACCATATATTTT.

The chain links TRBV7-9 to TRBJ2-7; 7 nucleotides line up with TRBD1. The CDR3 consists of 14 residues. The germline V gene has CDR1 SEHNR and CDR2 FQNEAQ (reference sequence). Trimming cost V 5 bases and J 0 bases; bases outside gene matches: 4. CDR3 sequence (DNA): TGTGCCAGCAGCCGACGGGACAGCTCCTACGAGCAGTACTTC. This gives the protein CASSRRDSSYEQYF.

Notes on this clone: At the DNA level, this CDR3 is encoded by other sequences in the same sample as well. The chain employs TRBV4-1 and TRBJ2-7; a possible D gene is TRBD1 (5 bases). The CDR3 totals 13 residues. Trimming removed 1 base at V and 4 bases at J, with 8 bases between. Germline assignment: CDR1 MGHRA and CDR2 YSYEKL. CDR3 loop: CASSQVDSYEQYF. The CDR3 DNA follows: TGCGCCAGCAGCCAAGTTGACAGTTACGAGCAGTACTTC.

This clone appeared once. The chain joins TRBV6-1 to TRBJ2-7, with unresolved D. Per the germline V gene, CDR1 is MNHNS and CDR2 is SASEGT. This CDR3 comprises 14 residues. Trimming pared 2 bases from V and 0 bases from J, leaving 8 bases between. CDR3 loop: CASSELAVSYEQYF. The DNA of the CDR3 is TGTGCCAGCAGTGAACTCGCGGTCTCCTACGAGCAGTACTTC.